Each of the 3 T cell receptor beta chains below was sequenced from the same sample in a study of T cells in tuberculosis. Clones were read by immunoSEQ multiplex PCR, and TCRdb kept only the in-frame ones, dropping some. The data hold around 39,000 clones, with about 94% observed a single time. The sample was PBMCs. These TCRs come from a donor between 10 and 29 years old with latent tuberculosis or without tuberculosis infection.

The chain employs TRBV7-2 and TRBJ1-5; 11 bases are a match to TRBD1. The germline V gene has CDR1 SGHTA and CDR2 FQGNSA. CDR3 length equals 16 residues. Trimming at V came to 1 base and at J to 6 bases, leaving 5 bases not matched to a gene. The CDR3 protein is CASSLGGQGAVQPQHF. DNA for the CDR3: TGTGCCAGCAGCTTAGGAGGACAGGGGGCTGTTCAGCCCCAGCATTTT.

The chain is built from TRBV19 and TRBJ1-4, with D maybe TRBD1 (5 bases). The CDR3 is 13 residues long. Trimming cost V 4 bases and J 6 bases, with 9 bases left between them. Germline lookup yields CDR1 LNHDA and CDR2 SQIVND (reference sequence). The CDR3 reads CASSRGADEKLFF. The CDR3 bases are TGTGCCAGTAGTAGGGGCGCGGATGAAAAACTGTTTTTT.

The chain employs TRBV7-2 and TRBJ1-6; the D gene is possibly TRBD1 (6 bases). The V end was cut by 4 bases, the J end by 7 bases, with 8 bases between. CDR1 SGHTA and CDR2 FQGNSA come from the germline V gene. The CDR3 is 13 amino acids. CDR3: CASSSGQNSPLHF. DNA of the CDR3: TGTGCCAGCAGCTCGGGACAAAATTCACCCCTCCACTTT.